The clone carrying this T cell receptor beta chain has a handful of counts. The CDR3 is 14 amino acids. Germline-derived CDR1 and CDR2 are MGHDK and SYGVNS. V shed 9 bases, J shed 3 bases, and the junction held 8 bases outside the gene matches. TCRdb ran MiXCR on the 5' RACE reads and lists one entry per CDR3 protein. The sample lists 460,000 or so distinct CDR3 sequences, 12% to 15% occurring once. This sample was taken from a study of identical twins. A further study also used this sample, focusing on yellow fever vaccine responses in identical twins. This second study notes: Twins reportedly showed a vaccine T cell response that seemed partly convergent and partly personalized.

J is TRBJ2-4 and V is TRBV25-1; TRBD1 matches at 7 bases. What was sequenced was CD4+ T cells sorted from blood. This TCR was sampled from a woman aged 18-29 years in good health. DNA for the CDR3: TGTGCCAGTCGGGACAGCCGAAACAAAAACATTCAGTACTTC. Protein sequence: CASRDSRNKNIQYF.